The 20 T cell receptor beta chains given below trace back to one sample, sequenced in a study of TIL therapy for anti-PD-1-resistant metastatic lung cancer. The immunoSEQ assay was v3. The data were produced by immunoSEQ multiplex PCR, yet TCRdb's version contains in-frame clones alone and is incomplete. The sample has tens of thousands of clones; around 86% are singletons. Regarding time point: pre-treatment sample, taken before nivolumab and TIL therapy. The sample in question was blood, obtained at baseline. The receptors shown here come from a person aged 25-85 years with non-small cell lung cancer.

The chain joins TRBV14 to TRBJ1-1; no clear D. V was pared by 2 bases and J by 0 bases, with 10 bases between. Germline V CDR1 and CDR2: SGHDN, FVKESK. The CDR3 has 15 amino acids. CDR3 loop: CASSQIDGVNTEAFF. In DNA, the CDR3 is TGTGCCAGCAGCCAAATCGACGGGGTGAACACTGAAGCTTTCTTT.

This clone was found once. This rearrangement joins TRBV6-2 or TRBV6-3 to TRBJ1-6; a weak D match, TRBD1 (6 bases). Trimming took off 4 bases at V and 4 bases at J, with 17 bases between the two ends. From germline, CDR1 is MNHEY and CDR2 SVGEGT. This CDR3 is 17 amino acids long. Written as DNA, the CDR3 is TGTGCCAGCAGTTCCCAGGGGTATGCGGGATATAATTCACCCCTCCACTTT. Translation gives CASSSQGYAGYNSPLHF.

This rearrangement joins TRBV11-3 to TRBJ2-5; D not certain. With 5 bases removed from V and 4 bases from J, the gap between germline ends came to 11 bases. CDR1 is SGHNT and CDR2 is YENEEA in the germline V gene. The CDR3 is made up of 13 amino acids. CDR3 DNA sequence: TGTGCCAGCAGCCGCGCCACGGGAGAGACCCAGTACTTC. This translates into CASSRATGETQYF.

The V and J genes are TRBV10-3 and TRBJ1-5; D not resolved. V was pared by 0 bases and J by 8 bases, with 5 bases between. The CDR3 contains 12 residues. Germline V CDR1 and CDR2: ENHRY, SYGVKD. CDR3 sequence: CAISESVEPQHF. The CDR3 nucleotides read TGTGCCATCAGTGAGTCGGTGGAGCCCCAGCATTTT.

Of note for this clone: The junction shows a germline mismatch at one end, possibly a read error. The chain carries TRBV3-1 (or the pseudogene TRBV3-2) and TRBJ2-2, with 10 bases that match TRBD2. The CDR3 covers 17 residues. CDR1 is LGHDT, CDR2 YNNKEL, per germline (reference sequence). DNA of the CDR3: TGTGCCAGCAGCCCGACCGGACTAGCGGACACTACCGGTGAGCTGTTTTTT. As protein: CASSPTGLADTTGELFF.

The chain employs TRBV19 and TRBJ2-1; D remains ambiguous. This CDR3 region has 14 residues. CDR1 is LNHDA, CDR2 SQIVND, per germline (reference sequence). With 8 bases removed from V and 4 bases from J, the gap between germline ends came to 15 bases. CDR3: CASHRAYPYNEQFF. CDR3 coding DNA: TGTGCCAGTCACCGGGCATACCCATACAATGAGCAGTTCTTC. The entire variable domain, with the rest obtained from reference TRBV19 and TRBJ2-1, is as follows: DGGITQSPKYLFRKEGQNVTLSCEQNLNHDAMYWYRQDPGQGLRLIYYSQIVNDFQKGDIAEGYSVSREKKESFPLTVTSAQKNPTAFYLCASHRAYPYNEQFFGPGTRLTVL.

V usage is TRBV11-3 and J usage is TRBJ2-1, with no clear D. The V gene lost 2 bases and the J gene lost 7 bases, with 9 bases spanning the gap. Germline loops: CDR1 SGHNT, CDR2 YENEEA. CDR3 size: 13 residues. The CDR3 DNA sequence: TGTGCCAGCAGCTTAAAGGGTGGGAATGAGCAGTTCTTC. It codes for CASSLKGGNEQFF.

The chain uses TRBV28 and TRBJ2-1; TRBD2 aligns across 12 bases. With 6 bases clipped from V and 9 bases from J, the junction kept 6 bases outside the gene matches. This CDR3 has 14 amino acids. CDR1 is MDHEN and CDR2 is SYDVKM in the germline V gene. The CDR3: CASSSGLAGFEQFF. The DNA for the CDR3 is TGTGCCAGCAGCTCGGGACTAGCGGGTTTTGAGCAGTTCTTC.

The rearrangement uses TRBV5-1 and TRBJ2-7; the match to TRBD1 covers 7 bases. Trimming cost V 1 base and J 4 bases; bases outside gene matches: 8. This CDR3 has 15 residues. Germline CDR1 is SGHRS and CDR2 is YFSETQ. The CDR3 DNA reads as TGCGCCAGCAGCTTGTCCCAGGGGGATGGGTACGAGCAGTACTTC. Amino acids: CASSLSQGDGYEQYF.

This chain links TRBV27 with TRBJ2-7, with no clear D. CDR3 length: 10 residues. Germline CDR1 and CDR2: MNHEY and SMNVEV (reference sequence). V was clipped by 6 bases and J by 2 bases, with 2 bases between them. CDR3: CASSTYEQYF. CDR3 nucleotides: TGTGCCAGCAGCACCTACGAGCAGTACTTC.

J is TRBJ2-7 and V is TRBV5-4, with 9 bases aligning to TRBD2. The CDR3 length is 16 residues. From germline, CDR1 is SGHNT and CDR2 YYREEE (reference sequence). J lost 0 bases, V lost 4 bases, and 8 bases had no gene match. The CDR3 protein is CASSPGGGGASYEQYF. CDR3 nucleotide sequence: TGTGCCAGCAGCCCTGGGGGCGGGGGGGCCTCCTACGAGCAGTACTTC.

The chain combines TRBV19 with TRBJ2-1; 7 bases align to TRBD2. The V segment lost 5 bases and the J segment 2 bases; nucleotides outside the gene matches: 6. CDR3 length equals 15 residues. Germline V gives CDR1 LNHDA, CDR2 SQIVND (reference sequence). The CDR3: CASSGIAGAYNEQFF. CDR3 bases: TGTGCCAGTAGTGGTATAGCGGGTGCCTACAATGAGCAGTTCTTC.

The count of this clone is one. The gene calls are TRBV2 and TRBJ1-5, with D possibly being TRBD1 (5 bases). This CDR3 spans 16 amino acids. Deletions cut 3 bases from V and 3 bases from J, with 15 bases between. Germline loops: CDR1 SNHLY, CDR2 FYNNEI. The CDR3 DNA follows: TGTGCCAGCAGTGAGTTTGAGGGGCTGAACAATCAGCCCCAGCATTTT. This sequence encodes CASSEFEGLNNQPQHF.

V usage is TRBV6-5 and J usage is TRBJ1-2; 10 nucleotides align to TRBD1. The CDR3 is 13 residues long. The V gene's germline CDR1 is MNHEY and CDR2 SVGAGI. Trimming at V came to 7 bases and at J to 7 bases, leaving 6 bases not matched to a gene. The CDR3 loop is CASIMTGGVGYTF. CDR3 DNA sequence: TGTGCCAGCATTATGACAGGGGGCGTTGGCTACACCTTC.

V gene TRBV14 combines with J gene TRBJ1-3; D is ambiguous. V dropped 0 bases and J dropped 0 bases, with 12 bases sitting between them. CDR3 length: 17 amino acids. Germline values: CDR1 SGHDN, CDR2 FVKESK. The CDR3 reads CASSQDEVPSSGNTIYF. CDR3 coding DNA: TGTGCCAGCAGCCAAGATGAGGTTCCGAGCTCTGGAAACACCATATATTTT.

CDR3 sequence reads: CASRTLAKNIQYF. The CDR3 DNA is TGTGCCAGCAGGACATTAGCCAAAAACATTCAGTACTTC. The chain recombines TRBV28 with TRBJ2-4, with no clear D. Trimming removed 6 bases at V and 0 bases at J, with 6 bases between. Per the germline V gene, CDR1 is MDHEN and CDR2 is SYDVKM. CDR3 length: 13 residues. The whole variable domain, remainder taken from reference TRBV28 and TRBJ2-4, is DVKVTQSSRYLVKRTGEKVFLECVQDMDHENMFWYRQDPGLGLRLIYFSYDVKMKEKGDIPEGYSVSREKKERFSLILESASTNQTSMYLCASRTLAKNIQYFGAGTRLSVL.

V usage is TRBV21-1 and J usage is TRBJ2-1; the table assigns TRBD2, which was not confirmed against the DNA. TRBV21-1 is a known pseudogene. This CDR3 comprises 11 residues. CDR3 amino acids: CASSDSFKQFF. The CDR3 bases are TGTGCCAGCAGCGACTCTTTTAAGCAGTTCTTC.

V usage is TRBV28 and J usage is TRBJ2-1; D call uncertain. CDR1 is MDHEN, CDR2 SYDVKM, per germline. The CDR3 has 12 amino acids. Trimming stripped 2 bases from V and 5 bases from J, with 4 bases between. The CDR3 is CASSLGNNEQFF. The CDR3 DNA is TGTGCCAGCAGTTTAGGGAACAATGAGCAGTTCTTC.

The J gene is TRBJ1-1, the V gene TRBV7-2; possible D gene TRBD1, 5 bases. This CDR3 spans 15 amino acids. V gave up 7 bases and J gave up 11 bases, with 26 bases separating them. Germline V CDR1 and CDR2: SGHTA, FQGNSA. In DNA, the CDR3 is TGTGCCAGCACCCCCTCCGCCAGGGACGCCTCTCGGGCTTTCTTT. It yields the protein CASTPSARDASRAFF.

The CDR3 protein is CASSPDSRRVQETQYF. The CDR3, as DNA: TGTGCCAGCAGCCCGGATTCGCGCAGAGTGCAAGAGACCCAGTACTTC. This rearrangement joins TRBV5-6 to TRBJ2-5; D is ambiguous. The CDR3 consists of 16 residues. Germline V gene sequence: CDR1 SGHDT, CDR2 YYEEEE. Between the trimmed V and J ends, which lost 4 bases and 2 bases, there was a span of 18 bases.